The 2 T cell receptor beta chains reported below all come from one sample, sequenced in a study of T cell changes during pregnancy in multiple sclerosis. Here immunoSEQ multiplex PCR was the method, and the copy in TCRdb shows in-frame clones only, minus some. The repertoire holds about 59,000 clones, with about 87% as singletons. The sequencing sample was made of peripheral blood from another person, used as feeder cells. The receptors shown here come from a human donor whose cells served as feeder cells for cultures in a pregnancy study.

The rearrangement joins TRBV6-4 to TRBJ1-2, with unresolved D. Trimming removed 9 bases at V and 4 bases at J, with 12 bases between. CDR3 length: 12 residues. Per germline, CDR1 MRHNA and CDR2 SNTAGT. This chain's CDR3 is CARLDRAYGYTF. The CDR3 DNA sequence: TGTGCCAGGTTAGACCGGGCCTATGGCTACACCTTC.

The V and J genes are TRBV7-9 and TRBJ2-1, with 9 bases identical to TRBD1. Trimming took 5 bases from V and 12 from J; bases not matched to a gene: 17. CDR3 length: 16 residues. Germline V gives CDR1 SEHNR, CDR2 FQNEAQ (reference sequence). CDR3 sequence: CASSLMDRGSPPWQFF. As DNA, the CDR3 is TGTGCCAGCAGCCTAATGGACAGGGGAAGCCCGCCATGGCAGTTCTTC.